Each of the 18 T cell receptor beta chains below was sequenced from the same sample in a study of T cell changes during pregnancy in multiple sclerosis. The assay was immunoSEQ multiplex PCR, and TCRdb's table has in-frame clones only and misses some. There are around 51,000 clones in the sample; 94% occur only once, and 0.58% lies in the top ten. The sequences come from CD4+ T cells from peripheral blood mononuclear cells, collected in the second trimester of pregnancy. These receptors were taken from a female donor with multiple sclerosis, enrolled in a pregnancy study.

V is TRBV7-9 and J is TRBJ2-7, with TRBD1 identical over 10 bases. J gave up 7 bases and V 6 bases, and 9 bases lay outside the gene matches. The CDR3 is 14 amino acids. Germline V CDR1 and CDR2: SEHNR, FQNEAQ (reference sequence). The CDR3 spells CASRPGQGRTEQYF. The DNA for the CDR3 is TGTGCCAGCAGACCGGGACAGGGGAGAACGGAGCAGTACTTC.

The chain links TRBV7-9 to TRBJ1-6; 8 positions match TRBD1. J gave up 7 bases and V 4 bases, and 6 bases lay outside the gene matches. This CDR3 contains 15 residues. The germline gives CDR1 SEHNR, CDR2 FQNEAQ (reference sequence). The CDR3 DNA sequence: TGTGCCAGCAGCTCGGGGACAGGAGAAAATTCACCCCTCCACTTT. Translated: CASSSGTGENSPLHF.

The CDR3 sequence: CASRPVGEGDTEAFF. In nucleotides, the CDR3 is TGTGCCAGCAGACCAGTCGGGGAGGGGGACACTGAAGCTTTCTTT. V is TRBV27 and J is TRBJ1-1; possible D gene TRBD1, 6 bases. CDR1 is MNHEY and CDR2 is SMNVEV in the germline V gene (reference sequence). The CDR3 is 15 amino acids. Trimming left V 6 bases short and J 3 bases short, with 17 bases between.

The chain has TRBV6-1 and TRBJ2-5, with 7 bases fitting TRBD1. The CDR3 has 14 residues. Germline trimming cut 2 bases from V and 4 bases from J; bases unmatched to any gene: 4. Germline CDR1 and CDR2: MNHNS and SASEGT. Here the CDR3 reads CASSELRGLETQYF. In DNA, the CDR3 is TGTGCCAGCAGTGAACTCAGGGGGTTAGAGACCCAGTACTTC.

The gene calls are TRBV10-3 and TRBJ1-1; no clear D. The CDR3 totals 12 residues. V lost 4 bases and J 6 bases, leaving 9 bases between the germline ends. CDR1 ENHRY and CDR2 SYGVKD come from the germline V gene. The chain's CDR3 is CAISARGSEAFF. The CDR3 DNA is TGTGCCATCAGTGCTAGAGGCTCTGAAGCTTTCTTT.

This clone was seen only once. V usage is TRBV5-6 and J usage is TRBJ2-5, with TRBD2 matching 8 bases. CDR3 size: 15 residues. The V and J ends lost 4 bases and 3 bases, in that order; junction bases with no gene match: 8. Germline-derived CDR1 and CDR2 are SGHDT and YYEEEE. The CDR3 nucleotides read TGTGCCAGCAGCCTTATAGGACTAGCAGAAGAGACCCAGTACTTC. Amino acids: CASSLIGLAEETQYF.

The chain recombines TRBV5-4 with TRBJ1-6, with D possibly TRBD1 on 6 matching bases. The CDR3 is made up of 14 amino acids. V gave up 0 bases and J gave up 13 bases, with 14 bases separating them. Germline CDR1 and CDR2: SGHNT and YYREEE (reference sequence). The CDR3 here is CASSLDRSQGPLHF. CDR3 nucleotides: TGTGCCAGCAGCTTGGACAGGAGCCAGGGGCCCCTCCACTTT. Supplemented by reference TRBV5-4 and TRBJ1-6, the full variable domain reads ETGVTQSPTHLIKTRGQQVTLRCSSQSGHNTVSWYQQALGQGPQFIFQYYREEENGRGNFPPRFSGLQFPNYSSELNVNALELDDSALYLCASSLDRSQGPLHFGNGTRLTVT.

The chain carries TRBV6-5 and TRBJ1-4, with D unclear. This CDR3 has 13 residues. The V gene lost 6 bases and the J gene lost 12 bases, with 17 bases spanning the gap. In germline, CDR1 is MNHEY, CDR2 SVGAGI. CDR3 protein: CASRKPGSGELFF. DNA of the CDR3: TGTGCCAGCAGGAAACCGGGGTCTGGGGAACTGTTTTTT.

This sequence joins TRBV7-3 and TRBJ1-5, with 9 bases aligning to TRBD1. The CDR3 length is 14 residues. Unmatched junction bases numbered 3, after V lost 5 bases and J lost 4 bases. Germline CDR1 is SGHTA and CDR2 is FQGTGA. This chain's CDR3 is CASSQTGGNQPQHF. Written as DNA, the CDR3 is TGTGCCAGCAGCCAGACAGGGGGGAATCAGCCCCAGCATTTT.

On this clone itself: At one boundary the junction diverges from the germline segment, which might be a read error. This chain uses TRBV5-4 with TRBJ2-5, with 10 nucleotides matching TRBD2. The CDR3 is 18 residues long. From germline, CDR1 is SGHNT and CDR2 YYREEE (reference sequence). CDR3 DNA sequence: TGTGCCAGCAGCACTCCCCGGCTAGCGGGGGTTCGACAAGCGACCCAGTACTTC. Protein sequence: CASSTPRLAGVRQATQYF.

The rearrangement joins TRBV7-2 to TRBJ2-3; 9 bases match TRBD1. CDR1 and CDR2 from the germline V gene are SGHTA and FQGNSA. The CDR3 spans 15 residues. The trim removed 7 bases at V and 1 base at J, leaving 6 bases unmatched. The CDR3 DNA reads TGTGCCAGCACCTACGGGACAGGGCGCACAGATACGCAGTATTTT. Translating gives CASTYGTGRTDTQYF. Using reference TRBV7-2 and TRBJ2-3 for the parts outside the CDR3, the full variable domain is GAGVSQSPSNKVTEKGKDVELRCDPISGHTALYWYRQSLGQGLEFLIYFQGNSAPDKSGLPSDRFSAERTGGSVSTLTIQRTQQEDSAVYLCASTYGTGRTDTQYFGPGTRLTVL.

The chain couples TRBV14 to TRBJ1-6; D is possibly TRBD1 (5 bases). The CDR3 is 15 residues long. Germline V gives CDR1 SGHDN, CDR2 FVKESK. Deletions cut 1 base from V and 6 bases from J, with 10 bases between. CDR3 loop: CASSQVDSPNSPLHF. The DNA for the CDR3 is TGTGCCAGCAGCCAAGTCGACAGCCCTAATTCACCCCTCCACTTT.

The chain recombines TRBV7-3 with TRBJ1-1, with D perhaps TRBD1 (6 bases). Trimming pared 5 bases from V and 5 bases from J, leaving 15 bases between. This CDR3 comprises 14 residues. Germline V gene data show CDR1 as SGHTA and CDR2 as FQGTGA. CDR3 bases: TGTGCCAGCAGCCGAGGGGGGGACATGACTGAAGCTTTCTTT. It yields the protein CASSRGGDMTEAFF.

This chain links TRBV7-2 with TRBJ2-3, with D possibly being TRBD2 (6 bases). V was cut by 2 bases and J by 2 bases, with 20 bases left in between. Germline V gene lookup returns CDR1 SGHTA and CDR2 FQGNSA. The CDR3 covers 18 residues. CDR3 residues: CASSLTRWERATTDTQYF. The CDR3 bases are TGTGCCAGCAGCTTAACCCGCTGGGAGCGGGCCACCACAGATACGCAGTATTTT. The complete variable domain, with remaining parts taken from reference TRBV7-2 and TRBJ2-3, reads GAGVSQSPSNKVTEKGKDVELRCDPISGHTALYWYRQSLGQGLEFLIYFQGNSAPDKSGLPSDRFSAERTGGSVSTLTIQRTQQEDSAVYLCASSLTRWERATTDTQYFGPGTRLTVL.

The chain couples TRBV29-1 to TRBJ2-7; maybe TRBD1 (7 bases). This CDR3 is 12 amino acids long. Per germline, CDR1 SQVTM and CDR2 ANQGSEA. Trimming left V 7 bases short and J 3 bases short, with 13 bases between. This CDR3 is CSAGGTLYEQYF. The CDR3, as DNA: TGCAGCGCAGGGGGGACACTCTACGAGCAGTACTTC.

V and J are TRBV6-1 and TRBJ1-5; 7 nucleotides agree with TRBD1. The trim removed 2 bases at V and 8 bases at J, leaving 9 bases unmatched. Germline values: CDR1 MNHNS, CDR2 SASEGT. This CDR3 has 15 residues. CDR3 protein: CASSETGQPSEPQHF. CDR3 sequence (DNA): TGTGCCAGCAGTGAAACGGGACAGCCTTCGGAGCCCCAGCATTTT.

This clone has only one observation. J is TRBJ1-5 and V is TRBV6-5; D is unclear. V shed 6 bases and J shed 7 bases, with 19 bases lying between them. Germline V gives CDR1 MNHEY, CDR2 SVGAGI. This CDR3 spans 15 amino acids. The CDR3 sequence is CASSPIRGGRQPQHF. In DNA form, the CDR3 reads TGTGCCAGCAGCCCGATTCGGGGTGGGAGGCAGCCCCAGCATTTT.

The V call is TRBV7-3, the J call TRBJ2-3; TRBD2 agrees at 8 bases. The CDR3 runs to 16 residues. V shed 2 bases and J 4 bases; nucleotides not matched to a gene: 8. CDR1 and CDR2 (germline): SGHTA, FQGTGA. CDR3 nucleotides: TGTGCCAGCAGCTTAGGGCGGGGGGCTGGGGCAGATACGCAGTATTTT. Its translation is CASSLGRGAGADTQYF.